This T cell receptor beta chain appears in the sequencing data of a study of lymphopenia after photon versus proton radiotherapy. Looked up from germline, CDR1 is SGHNT and CDR2 is YYREEE (reference sequence). The CDR3 is 14 amino acids. V lost 5 bases, J lost 1 base, and 13 bases lay in between. The repertoire was sequenced with immunoSEQ multiplex PCR; TCRdb's copy has only in-frame clones and lacks some. The sample records about 160,000 clones, 70% to 90% being singletons. The source is a man aged 45-60 years with gastric cancer. Source: peripheral blood, taken from a patient treated with photon-based radiotherapy. The V and J genes are TRBV5-4 and TRBJ2-7; D possibly uses TRBD1 or TRBD2 (5 bases each). In DNA, the CDR3 is TGTGCCAGCAGGGCCGGGACGGGATCCTACGAGCAGTACTTC. Amino acid sequence: CASRAGTGSYEQYF.